These 9 T cell receptor beta chains were sequenced from one sample in a study of blood T cell repertoires in COVID-19. Clones were read by immunoSEQ multiplex PCR, and TCRdb kept only the in-frame ones, dropping some. The table includes about 240,000 clones, roughly four fifths detected once. Sequences were obtained from peripheral blood. The receptors originated from a man aged 50 to 60 with acute or convalescent COVID-19.

The chain recombines TRBV5-1 with TRBJ2-3, with 11 positions matching TRBD2. The CDR3 is made up of 15 amino acids. Losses at the gene ends were 1 base for V and 6 bases for J; bases not matched to a gene: 4. Germline CDR1 and CDR2: SGHRS and YFSETQ. This chain's CDR3 is CASSLTSGSSDTQYF. The CDR3 DNA follows: TGCGCCAGCAGCTTGACTAGCGGGAGTTCGGATACGCAGTATTTT. The complete variable domain, with remaining parts taken from reference TRBV5-1 and TRBJ2-3, reads KAGVTQTPRYLIKTRGQQVTLSCSPISGHRSVSWYQQTPGQGLQFLFEYFSETQRNKGNFPGRFSGRQFSNSRSEMNVSTLELGDSALYLCASSLTSGSSDTQYFGPGTRLTVL.

V gene TRBV7-2 combines with J gene TRBJ2-2; 13 nucleotides match TRBD2. V lost 6 bases and J lost 5; bases outside the gene matches: 3. The CDR3 has 15 residues. Per germline, CDR1 SGHTA and CDR2 FQGNSA. The CDR3 sequence: CASRQTSGRTGELFF. CDR3 DNA: TGTGCCAGCAGGCAGACTAGCGGGAGGACCGGGGAGCTGTTTTTT.

This chain connects TRBV5-1 to TRBJ2-7; possible D gene TRBD2, 7 bases. Germline assignment: CDR1 SGHRS and CDR2 YFSETQ. The V gene lost 4 bases and the J gene lost 3 bases, with 17 bases spanning the gap. This CDR3 contains 15 residues. Written as DNA, the CDR3 is TGCGCCAGCAGCAGAGGGGGGGAATCAGGCTACGAGCAGTACTTC. Translating gives CASSRGGESGYEQYF. Full variable domain (remainder filled in from reference TRBV5-1 and TRBJ2-7): KAGVTQTPRYLIKTRGQQVTLSCSPISGHRSVSWYQQTPGQGLQFLFEYFSETQRNKGNFPGRFSGRQFSNSRSEMNVSTLELGDSALYLCASSRGGESGYEQYFGPGTRLTVT.

This clone was counted only a few times. The chain is built from TRBV3-1 (or the pseudogene TRBV3-2) and TRBJ2-3; 13 bases are a match to TRBD2. The CDR3 sequence is 14 residues long. The V segment lost 0 bases and the J segment 11 bases; nucleotides outside the gene matches: 2. Germline V lookup: CDR1 LGHDT, CDR2 YNNKEL (reference sequence). CDR3 DNA: TGTGCCAGCAGCCAAGATCGGACTAGCGGGGGGCAGTATTTT. Encoded protein: CASSQDRTSGGQYF.

The rearrangement links TRBV7-3 to TRBJ2-3; the match to TRBD2 covers 9 bases. The CDR3 extends over 19 amino acids. V gave up 0 bases and J gave up 1 base; unmatched junction bases: 11. Germline V gene lookup returns CDR1 SGHTA and CDR2 FQGTGA. The CDR3 nucleotides are TGTGCCAGCAGCTTAACGCATGGGCTAGCGGGGCTCCGCACAGATACGCAGTATTTT. This sequence encodes CASSLTHGLAGLRTDTQYF.

This sequence joins TRBV30 and TRBJ1-1, with no clear D. Germline V CDR1 and CDR2: GTSNPN, SVGIG (reference sequence). This CDR3 comprises 14 residues. V was trimmed by 0 bases and J by 1 base, leaving 9 bases between them. The CDR3 is CAWSVSWQNTEAFF. CDR3 nucleotide sequence: TGTGCCTGGAGTGTCTCTTGGCAGAACACTGAAGCTTTCTTT. Full variable domain (missing parts from reference TRBV30 and TRBJ1-1): SQTIHQWPATLVQPVGSPLSLECTVEGTSNPNLYWYRQAAGRGLQLLFYSVGIGQISSEVPQNLSASRPQDRQFILSSKKLLLSDSGFYLCAWSVSWQNTEAFFGQGTRLTVV.

The chain combines TRBV19 with TRBJ2-5; maybe TRBD1 (6 bases). Trimming cost V 4 bases and J 5 bases, with 17 bases left between them. This CDR3 spans 15 amino acids. Germline V lookup: CDR1 LNHDA, CDR2 SQIVND (reference sequence). The CDR3 protein is CASSRVLARGETQYF. CDR3 DNA sequence: TGTGCCAGTAGTAGGGTTTTGGCTAGGGGGGAGACCCAGTACTTC.

The CDR3 reads CASSSTGTAYGYTF. The CDR3 DNA sequence: TGTGCCAGCAGCTCTACAGGGACAGCCTATGGCTACACCTTC. The chain recombines TRBV5-5 with TRBJ1-2; 7 bases line up with TRBD1. The CDR3 runs 14 residues. Germline-derived CDR1 and CDR2 are SGHKS and YYEKEE (reference sequence). The V gene end was trimmed by 3 bases and the J gene end by 4 bases; junction bases not matched to a gene: 6.

The CDR3 nucleotides are TGTGCCAGCAGCCAGGACAGGGTGATCATAGATACGCAGTATTTT. This codes for CASSQDRVIIDTQYF. The V call is TRBV6-6, the J call TRBJ2-3, with 8 bases aligning to TRBD1. Germline V gene data show CDR1 as MNHNY and CDR2 as SVGAGI (reference sequence). The CDR3 is 15 residues long. V shed 6 bases and J 5 bases; nucleotides not matched to a gene: 10.